At least ten counts were recorded for the clone carrying this T cell receptor beta chain. The source of the sample is a study of identical twins. MiXCR, run by TCRdb on the 5' RACE reads, gives a single entry per CDR3 protein. Of 500,000 to 600,000 distinct CDR3 sequences in the sample, roughly 21% are singletons; the top ten hold about 0.99%. The V gene end was trimmed by 7 bases and the J gene end by 1 base; junction bases not matched to a gene: 10. Germline V gene lookup returns CDR1 SEHNR and CDR2 FQNEAQ (reference sequence). The length of the CDR3 is 17 residues. These sequences were also reported in another study, on T cells expressing NK-cell markers. That paper adds: The authors applied an anti-gamma-delta TCR antibody in several experiments, and it restricted sorting to alpha-beta TCR T cells. Topping the CD3+CD56-NKG2C+ fraction as well were these clonotypes, in several donors.

The TCR sequence derives from a woman under 30 in good health. Sequencing was performed on CD4+ T cells sorted from blood. The V call is TRBV7-9, the J call TRBJ2-6; 7 positions agree with TRBD1. In DNA, the CDR3 is TGTGCCAGCACCATGGGACAGCTTATTTCTGGGGCCAACGTCCTGACTTTC. Its translation is CASTMGQLISGANVLTF.